This T cell receptor (beta chain) is drawn from a study of blood T cell repertoires in COVID-19 (dated by TCRdb to 2018 to 2020). Background on the whole study: The collaborator samples originated in the United States, Italy and Spain and spanned the acute and convalescent phases of COVID-19. The prospective study material was composed of cDNA or gDNA derived from T cells, B-cell-depleted T cells, or PBMCs. Subjects who had been exposed to COVID-19, were actively infected with it, or had recovered from it provided the deeply sampled blood TCRbeta repertoires that made up the dataset. The repertoires were released in a freely available public database meant as a resource for research on the immune response to SARS-CoV-2. Samples were obtained from the ongoing ImmuneRACE study (first 160 participants) and from 1,254 subjects provided by 6 global collaborators. Sample metadata almost always included a de-identified subject ID, COVID-19 status, age in years and sex. Where HLA class I and class II types were available, the types were taken from metadata supplied by the sample provider, not from assay-based typing.

On the study overall, not on this receptor specifically: The quantity of clinical and demographic metadata differed by source and by participant and was supplied without curation.

Via the germline V gene, CDR1 is MNHEY and CDR2 SVGAGI. The germline V end is reduced by 5 bases and the J end by 3 bases; junction bases left unmatched: 4. Taken from cysteine to phenylalanine, the CDR3 has 15 residues. Just the 45-base CDR3 DNA is kept, in frame starting at base 1. TCRbeta CDR3 regions were amplified from genomic DNA using the immunoSEQ Assay, a bias-controlled multiplex PCR. From the authors' description of their analysis: The number of nucleated cells in each sample was estimated from the amplification of reference gene primers within the assay. To quantify the absolute abundance of each unique TCRbeta CDR3 rearrangement, sequence reads were collapsed and filtered. For each sample, productive Simpson clonality was calculated as the square root of Simpson's diversity index over productive rearrangements. The source is immuneACCESS, and TCRdb retained only in-frame sequences with V and J called. Part of the clones is not carried over; for the studies checked, unresolved V genes explain less than half of this, and the remainder is unexplained. Clone size and V and J calls were adopted from that table, with D and trimming inferred from the DNA. Here the sample has approximately 210,000 clones; roughly four fifths occur a single time. The ten largest clones add up to over 9.5% of the sample.

A remark on this clone: Its antigen specificity is not known. No much larger clone is present one base from it, and per-base qualities are unavailable.

Collaborating institutions collected whole blood in K2EDTA tubes following their own protocols. For TCRbeta analysis, collaborator samples were shipped as frozen whole blood, as isolated PBMCs, or as DNA extracted from either sample type. The specimen sequenced was peripheral blood. The sequence came from a woman aged 40 to 55 with acute or convalescent COVID-19. The V and J segments used are TRBV6-5 and TRBJ1-3; TRBD1 matches 10 bases in the middle. The CDR3 region has the sequence CASSQGTGVGNTIYF. The DNA is as follows: TGTGCCAGCAGTCAGGGGACAGGGGTTGGAAACACCATATATTTT.